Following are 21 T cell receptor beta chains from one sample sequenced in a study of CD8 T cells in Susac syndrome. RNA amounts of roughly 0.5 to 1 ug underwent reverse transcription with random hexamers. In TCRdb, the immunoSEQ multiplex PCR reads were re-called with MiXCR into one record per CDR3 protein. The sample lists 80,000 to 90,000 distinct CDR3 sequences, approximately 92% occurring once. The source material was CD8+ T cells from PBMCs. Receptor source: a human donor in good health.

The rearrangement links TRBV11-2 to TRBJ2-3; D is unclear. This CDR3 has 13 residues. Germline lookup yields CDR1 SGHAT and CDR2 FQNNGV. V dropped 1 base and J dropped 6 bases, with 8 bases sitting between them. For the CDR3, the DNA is TGTGCCAGCAGCTTAGTAAGCTACGATACGCAGTATTTT. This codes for CASSLVSYDTQYF. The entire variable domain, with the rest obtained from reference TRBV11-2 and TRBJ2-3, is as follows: EAGVAQSPRYKIIEKRQSVAFWCNPISGHATLYWYQQILGQGPKLLIQFQNNGVVDDSQLPKDRFSAERLKGVDSTLKIQPAKLEDSAVYLCASSLVSYDTQYFGPGTRLTVL.

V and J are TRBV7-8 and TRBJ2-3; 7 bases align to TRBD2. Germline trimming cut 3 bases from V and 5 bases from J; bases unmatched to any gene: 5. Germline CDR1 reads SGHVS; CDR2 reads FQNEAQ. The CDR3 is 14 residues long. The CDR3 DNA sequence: TGTGCCAGCAGCTTGAGTGCGGGGGTAGATACGCAGTATTTT. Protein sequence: CASSLSAGVDTQYF.

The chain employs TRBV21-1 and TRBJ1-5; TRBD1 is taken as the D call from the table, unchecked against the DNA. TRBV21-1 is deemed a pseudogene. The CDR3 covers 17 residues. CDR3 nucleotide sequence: TGTGCCAGCAGCAAAAACCAGGGAGTTTTTAGCAATCAGCCCCAGCATTTT. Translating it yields CASSKNQGVFSNQPQHF.

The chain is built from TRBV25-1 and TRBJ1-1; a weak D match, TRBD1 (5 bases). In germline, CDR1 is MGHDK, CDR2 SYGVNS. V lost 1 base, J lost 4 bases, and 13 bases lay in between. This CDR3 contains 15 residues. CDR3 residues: CASSEFGGAITEAFF. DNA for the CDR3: TGTGCCAGCAGTGAATTTGGGGGAGCGATCACTGAAGCTTTCTTT.

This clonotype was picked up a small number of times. CDR3 DNA: TGTGCCAGCAGTCCTTCCGGGACAGGGGGCGGCGAGACCCAGTACTTC. Translating it yields CASSPSGTGGGETQYF. The J gene is TRBJ2-5, the V gene TRBV6-1; 12 nucleotides agree with TRBD1. CDR3 length: 16 amino acids. Germline CDR1 is MNHNS and CDR2 is SASEGT. Losses at the gene ends were 5 bases for V and 5 bases for J; bases not matched to a gene: 9.

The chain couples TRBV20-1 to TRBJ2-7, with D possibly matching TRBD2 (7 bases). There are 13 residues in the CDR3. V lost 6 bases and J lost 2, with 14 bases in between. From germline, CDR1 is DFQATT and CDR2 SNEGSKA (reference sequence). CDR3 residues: CSARGGGTYEQYF. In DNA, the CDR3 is TGCAGTGCCCGAGGGGGGGGAACCTACGAGCAGTACTTC.

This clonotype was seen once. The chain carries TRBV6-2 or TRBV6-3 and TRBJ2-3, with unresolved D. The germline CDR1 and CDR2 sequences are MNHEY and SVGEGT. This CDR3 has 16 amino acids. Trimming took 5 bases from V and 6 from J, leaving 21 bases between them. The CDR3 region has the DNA TGTGCCAGCAGTCGCCCCCCTAAGCCCCCTTCGGATACGCAGTATTTT. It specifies CASSRPPKPPSDTQYF.

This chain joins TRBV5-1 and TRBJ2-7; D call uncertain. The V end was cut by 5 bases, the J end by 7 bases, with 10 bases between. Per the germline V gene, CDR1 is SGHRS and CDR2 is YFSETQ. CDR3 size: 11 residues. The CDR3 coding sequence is TGCGCCAGCAGGGGAAGTGGAGAGCAGTACTTC. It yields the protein CASRGSGEQYF. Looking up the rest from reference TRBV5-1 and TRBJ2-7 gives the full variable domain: KAGVTQTPRYLIKTRGQQVTLSCSPISGHRSVSWYQQTPGQGLQFLFEYFSETQRNKGNFPGRFSGRQFSNSRSEMNVSTLELGDSALYLCASRGSGEQYFGPGTRLTVT.

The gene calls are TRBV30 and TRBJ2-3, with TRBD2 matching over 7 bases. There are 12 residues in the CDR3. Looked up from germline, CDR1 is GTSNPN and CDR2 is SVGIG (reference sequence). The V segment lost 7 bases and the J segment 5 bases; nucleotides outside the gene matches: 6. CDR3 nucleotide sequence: TGTGCCTCCGGACTAGGTTTAGATACGCAGTATTTT. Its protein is CASGLGLDTQYF. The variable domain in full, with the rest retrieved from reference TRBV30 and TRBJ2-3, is SQTIHQWPATLVQPVGSPLSLECTVEGTSNPNLYWYRQAAGRGLQLLFYSVGIGQISSEVPQNLSASRPQDRQFILSSKKLLLSDSGFYLCASGLGLDTQYFGPGTRLTVL.

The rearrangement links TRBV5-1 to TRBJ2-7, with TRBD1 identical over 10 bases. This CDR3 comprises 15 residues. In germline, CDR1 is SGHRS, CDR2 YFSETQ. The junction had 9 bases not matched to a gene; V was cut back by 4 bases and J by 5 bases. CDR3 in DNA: TGCGCCAGCAGCGGTGCCGGGACAGGGGTCCACGAGCAGTACTTC. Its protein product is CASSGAGTGVHEQYF. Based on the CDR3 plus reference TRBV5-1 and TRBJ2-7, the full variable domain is KAGVTQTPRYLIKTRGQQVTLSCSPISGHRSVSWYQQTPGQGLQFLFEYFSETQRNKGNFPGRFSGRQFSNSRSEMNVSTLELGDSALYLCASSGAGTGVHEQYFGPGTRLTVT.

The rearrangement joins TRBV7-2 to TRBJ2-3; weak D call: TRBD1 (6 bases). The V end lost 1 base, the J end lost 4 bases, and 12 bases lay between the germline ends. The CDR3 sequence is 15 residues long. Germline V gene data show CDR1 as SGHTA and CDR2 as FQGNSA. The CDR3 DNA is TGTGCCAGCAGCTTAGTGGGGGCGTTCTCAGATACGCAGTATTTT. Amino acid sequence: CASSLVGAFSDTQYF.

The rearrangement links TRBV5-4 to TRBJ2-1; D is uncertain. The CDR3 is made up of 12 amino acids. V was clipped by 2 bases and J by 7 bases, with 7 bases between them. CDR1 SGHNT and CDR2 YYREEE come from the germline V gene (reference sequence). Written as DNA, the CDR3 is TGTGCCAGCAGCTTTACTCCGAATGAGCAGTTCTTC. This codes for CASSFTPNEQFF.

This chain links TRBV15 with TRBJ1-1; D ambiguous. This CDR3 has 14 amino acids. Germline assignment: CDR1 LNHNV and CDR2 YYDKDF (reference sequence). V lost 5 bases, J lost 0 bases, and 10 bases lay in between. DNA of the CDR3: TGTGCCACCAGCCCGACGGGGATGAACACTGAAGCTTTCTTT. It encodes CATSPTGMNTEAFF.

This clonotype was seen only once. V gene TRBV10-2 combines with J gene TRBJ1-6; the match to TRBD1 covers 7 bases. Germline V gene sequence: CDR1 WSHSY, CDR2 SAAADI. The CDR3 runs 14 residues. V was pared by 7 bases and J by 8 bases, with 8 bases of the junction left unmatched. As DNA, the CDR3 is TGCGCCAGCACCCTACAGGGGATCGATTCACCCCTCCACTTT. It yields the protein CASTLQGIDSPLHF.

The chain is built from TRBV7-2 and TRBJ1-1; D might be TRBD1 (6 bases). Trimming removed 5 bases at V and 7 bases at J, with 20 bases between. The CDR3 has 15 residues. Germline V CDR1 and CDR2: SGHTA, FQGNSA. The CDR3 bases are TGTGCCAGCAGCCCCGGTAGGCGGGGGCTTGATGAAGCTTTCTTT. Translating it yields CASSPGRRGLDEAFF. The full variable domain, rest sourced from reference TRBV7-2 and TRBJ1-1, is GAGVSQSPSNKVTEKGKDVELRCDPISGHTALYWYRQSLGQGLEFLIYFQGNSAPDKSGLPSDRFSAERTGGSVSTLTIQRTQQEDSAVYLCASSPGRRGLDEAFFGQGTRLTVV.

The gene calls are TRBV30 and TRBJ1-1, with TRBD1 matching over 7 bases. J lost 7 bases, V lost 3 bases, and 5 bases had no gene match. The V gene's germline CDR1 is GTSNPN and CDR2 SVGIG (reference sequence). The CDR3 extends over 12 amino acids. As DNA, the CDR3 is TGTGCCTGGAGCGAGGGGGCGGTTGAAGCTTTCTTT. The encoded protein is CAWSEGAVEAFF.

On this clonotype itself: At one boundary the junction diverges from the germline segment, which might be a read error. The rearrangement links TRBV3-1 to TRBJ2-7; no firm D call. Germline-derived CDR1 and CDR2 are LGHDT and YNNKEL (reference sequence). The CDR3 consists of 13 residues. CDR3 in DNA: TGTGCCAGCAGCAAAGACGAACTTTACGAGCAGTACTTC. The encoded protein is CASSKDELYEQYF.

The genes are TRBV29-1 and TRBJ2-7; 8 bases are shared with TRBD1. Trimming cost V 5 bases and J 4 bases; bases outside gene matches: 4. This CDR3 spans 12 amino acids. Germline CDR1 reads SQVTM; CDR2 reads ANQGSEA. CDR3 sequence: CSVRTGGYEQYF. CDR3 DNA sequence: TGCAGCGTTCGAACAGGGGGTTACGAGCAGTACTTC.

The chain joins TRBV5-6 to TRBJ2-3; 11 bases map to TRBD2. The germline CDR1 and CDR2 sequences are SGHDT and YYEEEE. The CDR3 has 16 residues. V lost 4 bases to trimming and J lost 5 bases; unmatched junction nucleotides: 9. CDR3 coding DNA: TGTGCCAGCAGCCCAATACTAGCGGGGGTTGGAGATACGCAGTATTTT. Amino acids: CASSPILAGVGDTQYF.

The CDR3 DNA reads TGTGCCTGGAGTGTGGGACTATACAATGAGCAGTTCTTC. Its protein product is CAWSVGLYNEQFF. The chain recombines TRBV30 with TRBJ2-1, with TRBD2 matching 7 bases. V trimming: 0 bases; J trimming: 4 bases; junction bases outside the gene matches: 0. Germline CDR1 reads GTSNPN; CDR2 reads SVGIG (reference sequence). This CDR3 is 13 amino acids long.

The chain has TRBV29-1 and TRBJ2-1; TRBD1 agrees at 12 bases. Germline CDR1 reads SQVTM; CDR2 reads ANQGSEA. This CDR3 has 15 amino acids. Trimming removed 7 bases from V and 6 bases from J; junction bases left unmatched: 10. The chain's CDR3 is CSGSRDRGRSNEQFF. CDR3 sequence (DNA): TGCAGCGGGTCCCGGGACAGGGGGCGGTCCAATGAGCAGTTCTTC.